This TCR beta chain was retrieved from a study of T cells after yellow fever vaccination. Turning to the study itself: Fractions of low cell number were prepared using SMART-Seq v4 Ultra Low Input. Study observations and caveats: Abundant clonotypes from the bulk population could contaminate FACS-sorted repertoires. Boosting was followed by the reappearance of most primary-vaccination clones (roughly 95% CD4, around 90% CD8).

MiXCR, run by TCRdb on the 5' RACE reads, gives a single entry per CDR3 protein. The sample lists about 320,000 distinct CDR3 sequences, approximately 4% occurring once. Germline trimming cut 4 bases from V and 8 bases from J; bases unmatched to any gene: 8. In germline, CDR1 is SGDLS, CDR2 YYNGEE. The CDR3 runs to 15 residues. This clonotype was seen only a few times. Its target is unknown. This rearrangement joins TRBV9 to TRBJ2-1; 11 bases are shared with TRBD1. The receptor was derived from a man between 18 and 35 years old who received the YFV17D yellow fever vaccine. The starting material was PBMCs, obtained 15 days after the yellow fever booster vaccination. The CDR3 region is CASSTGTGGRDEQFF. Here the CDR3 DNA reads TGTGCCAGCAGCACCGGGACAGGGGGTAGAGATGAGCAGTTCTTC.